Presented here are 14 T cell receptor beta chains from one specimen sequenced in a study of control samples from healthy donors and cancer patients. Produced via immunoSEQ multiplex PCR; TCRdb's table is partial and in-frame only. The data contain 130,000 to 150,000 clones, roughly 93% of them singletons. What was sequenced was blood. Every receptor here comes from a man aged 18 to 29 in good health.

The V and J genes are TRBV19 and TRBJ2-1; the match to TRBD2 covers 8 bases. Per germline, CDR1 LNHDA and CDR2 SQIVND (reference sequence). This CDR3 is built from 12 residues. Losses at the gene ends were 9 bases for V and 10 bases for J; bases not matched to a gene: 8. The DNA of the CDR3 is TGTGCCAGCGGGGGGGGACCCCAAGAGCAGTTCTTC. Protein product: CASGGGPQEQFF.

This chain uses TRBV21-1 with TRBJ1-4. TRBV21-1 is assigned pseudogene status. This CDR3 region has 14 residues. CDR3 sequence: CASSKGRANEKLFF. CDR3 coding DNA: TGTGCCAGCAGCAAGGGGAGGGCTAATGAAAAACTGTTTTTT.

This clone was counted once. V is TRBV6-5 and J is TRBJ1-5; tentative D call: TRBD1 (5 bases). V lost 6 bases and J lost 9, with 15 bases in between. The CDR3 contains 13 residues. Looked up from germline, CDR1 is MNHEY and CDR2 is SVGAGI. In DNA, the CDR3 is TGTGCCAGCAGGCCCACAGGAGCCGGGCCCCAGCATTTT. It is translated as CASRPTGAGPQHF.

This chain connects TRBV11-2 to TRBJ2-2, with 7 positions matching TRBD1. The CDR3 loop spans 15 amino acids. The J segment lost 1 base and the V segment lost 8 bases, leaving 7 bases of the junction unmatched. The V gene's germline CDR1 is SGHAT and CDR2 FQNNGV. Here the CDR3 DNA reads TGTGCCAGCTTACCCCGGGACAGGAACACCGGGGAGCTGTTTTTT. This translates into CASLPRDRNTGELFF.

This clone has only one observation. The chain couples TRBV7-6 to TRBJ2-1, with 8 bases matching TRBD2. CDR3 size: 18 residues. V was clipped by 1 base and J by 0 bases; unmatched bases: 8. In germline, CDR1 is SGHVS, CDR2 FNYEAQ. In DNA form, the CDR3 reads TGTGCCAGCAGCTTAGTTCCGGGAGGGCCCTCCTCCTACAATGAGCAGTTCTTC. Amino acids: CASSLVPGGPSSYNEQFF.

This chain uses TRBV4-2 with TRBJ1-1; 9 positions match TRBD1. CDR1 and CDR2 (germline): LGHNA, YNFKEQ. Trimming removed 1 base from V and 1 base from J; junction bases left unmatched: 1. The CDR3 spans 15 residues. The CDR3 region is CASSQADRGNTEAFF. The CDR3 nucleotides are TGTGCCAGCAGCCAAGCGGACAGGGGGAACACTGAAGCTTTCTTT.

The chain is built from TRBV29-1 and TRBJ2-7, with TRBD1 matching over 9 bases. V trimming: 6 bases; J trimming: 3 bases; junction bases outside the gene matches: 3. The length of the CDR3 is 12 residues. CDR1 is SQVTM, CDR2 ANQGSEA, per germline. In DNA, the CDR3 is TGCAGCGTAGGACAGGGGAACTACGAGCAGTACTTC. Its protein product is CSVGQGNYEQYF.

J is TRBJ1-5 and V is TRBV2, with 8 nucleotides matching TRBD1. Germline trimming cut 0 bases from V and 1 base from J; bases unmatched to any gene: 14. Germline V lookup: CDR1 SNHLY, CDR2 FYNNEI. This CDR3 comprises 20 residues. The CDR3, as DNA: TGTGCCAGCAGTGAAGCGTGGTGGATGGGCACAGGGGGGAGCAATCAGCCCCAGCATTTT. This sequence encodes CASSEAWWMGTGGSNQPQHF.

This clone appeared a single time. The J gene is TRBJ2-1, the V gene TRBV3-1 (or the pseudogene TRBV3-2), with 9 bases matching TRBD2. The CDR3 is 14 amino acids. Looked up from germline, CDR1 is LGHDT and CDR2 is YNNKEL (reference sequence). Trimming took 6 bases from V and 1 from J; bases not matched to a gene: 1. DNA for the CDR3: TGTGCCAGCAGTAGCGGGAGTTCCTACAATGAGCAGTTCTTC. This sequence encodes CASSSGSSYNEQFF.

The V and J genes are TRBV25-1 and TRBJ1-1, with a tentative D call TRBD1 (5 bases). The length of the CDR3 is 16 residues. From germline, CDR1 is MGHDK and CDR2 SYGVNS. V shed 2 bases and J shed 2 bases, with 15 bases lying between them. CDR3 residues: CASSEDSILANTEAFF. For the CDR3, the DNA is TGTGCCAGCAGTGAAGACAGTATCTTGGCCAACACTGAAGCTTTCTTT.

The rearrangement links TRBV19 to TRBJ2-1; TRBD2 might be the D (6 bases). The CDR3 is 15 residues long. The germline V gene encodes CDR1 LNHDA and CDR2 SQIVND (reference sequence). Trimming stripped 4 bases from V and 6 bases from J, with 16 bases between. The CDR3 sequence is CASSRTAGLPNEQFF. As DNA, the CDR3 is TGTGCCAGTAGTAGAACGGCGGGGCTGCCCAATGAGCAGTTCTTC.

The rearrangement links TRBV29-1 to TRBJ2-3; TRBD2 matches 10 bases. Germline trimming cut 8 bases from V and 2 bases from J; bases unmatched to any gene: 13. This CDR3 has 16 residues. Germline-derived CDR1 and CDR2 are SQVTM and ANQGSEA. The CDR3 DNA reads as TGCAGCCACACTAGCGGGATGACCTCTTACACAGATACGCAGTATTTT. Its translation is CSHTSGMTSYTDTQYF.

The gene calls are TRBV24-1 and TRBJ2-5, with D possibly matching TRBD2 (5 bases). Trimming took off 7 bases at V and 0 bases at J, with 8 bases between the two ends. The length of the CDR3 is 13 residues. In germline, CDR1 is KGHDR, CDR2 SFDVKD. CDR3 DNA sequence: TGTGCCACCAGCGGGGAGTACCAAGAGACCCAGTACTTC. It translates to CATSGEYQETQYF.

The J gene is TRBJ2-1, the V gene TRBV12-5, with D maybe TRBD2 (7 bases). Germline CDR1 is LGHNT and CDR2 is FRNRAP. Between the trimmed V and J ends, which lost 6 bases and 2 bases, there was a span of 17 bases. The CDR3 consists of 16 residues. The CDR3 protein is CASGDPKGGTYNEQFF. In DNA form, the CDR3 reads TGTGCTAGTGGGGACCCAAAGGGGGGGACCTACAATGAGCAGTTCTTC.